This TCR beta chain was identified during a study of T cell changes during pregnancy in multiple sclerosis. The germline CDR1 and CDR2 sequences are WSHSY and SAAADI. The J segment lost 3 bases and the V segment lost 7 bases, leaving 8 bases of the junction unmatched. This CDR3 comprises 16 residues. Clones were read by immunoSEQ multiplex PCR, and TCRdb kept only the in-frame ones, dropping some. Among 75,000 to 100,000 clones listed, around 90% were seen once. This clone was recorded only once. Specimen: peripheral blood, collected after pregnancy. This rearrangement joins TRBV10-2 to TRBJ2-1, with 11 nucleotides matching TRBD2. The source of this sequence is a female donor in good health, enrolled as a control in a pregnancy study. The CDR3 DNA reads as TGCGCCAGCAACCTCCCTACTAGCGGGGGCTACAATGAGCAGTTCTTC. It specifies CASNLPTSGGYNEQFF.